This T cell receptor (beta chain) was documented in a study of OX40 agonist ivuxolimab in advanced cancers. Study details: Patients were dosed with the agonistic anti-OX40 (CD134) antibody ivuxolimab. The group had a mean age of about 64 years, ranged from 23 to 79, and was 80% to 85% male. Study-wide results and caveats: Partial responders dosed at 0.1-3.0 mg/kg displayed clonal expansion ranking among the lowest.

This clone was picked up one time. As yet, its antigen is unknown. The germline V gene has CDR1 LNHDA and CDR2 SQIVND (reference sequence). Between the trimmed V and J ends, which lost 3 bases and 9 bases, there was a span of 15 bases. This CDR3 contains 14 residues. Libraries were prepared by immunoSEQ multiplex PCR; TCRdb keeps only in-frame clonotypes and omits some of them. Of some 77,000 clones in the sample, approximately 92% were seen once. The chain uses TRBV19 and TRBJ2-4; D remains unclear. The source is an adult with an advanced solid tumor such as melanoma, head and neck, liver or kidney cancer. Specimen: CD4+ or CD8+ T cells sorted from blood, collected in a trial of the OX40 agonist ivuxolimab. CDR3 in DNA: TGTGCCAGTAGTATTTCTCACCAGCGCGGCATTCAGTACTTC. It yields the protein CASSISHQRGIQYF. The variable domain in full, with the rest retrieved from reference TRBV19 and TRBJ2-4, is DGGITQSPKYLFRKEGQNVTLSCEQNLNHDAMYWYRQDPGQGLRLIYYSQIVNDFQKGDIAEGYSVSREKKESFPLTVTSAQKNPTAFYLCASSISHQRGIQYFGAGTRLSVL.